This entry lists 25 T cell receptor beta chains sequenced from one sample in a study of CXCR3-negative and CXCR3-positive naive CD8 T cells. Study results and limitations: Naive CXCR3-positive cells had TRB CDR3s more hydrophobic than those of CXCR3-negative naive cells.

Their antigen targets remain unknown. The libraries of TRB cDNA were constructed through 5' RACE using UMI labels. TCRdb re-called the 5' RACE reads, yielding one record per CDR3 amino acid sequence without DNA. In total, the table holds 85,000 to 130,000 distinct CDR3 sequences. Specimen: naive CXCR3+ CD8+ T cells from blood. Documented subset: CD45RO-CCR7+CD27+CD95- naive CD8+ T cells expressing CXCR3 (TNR3+). The receptor source for this set is a human donor in good health. Some clones in this sample may be carry-over from other donors' samples.

The genes are TRBV27 and TRBJ2-1; TCRdb outputs TRBD2, but without DNA this stays unchecked. This CDR3 contains 14 residues. Germline V gene sequence: CDR1 MNHEY, CDR2 SMNVEV (reference sequence). The CDR3 spells CASSFGTSGLGQFF.

The chain uses TRBV29-1 and TRBJ1-1; without DNA, the TCRdb call of TRBD1 cannot be checked. From germline, CDR1 is SQVTM and CDR2 ANQGSEA. The CDR3 is 13 residues long. CDR3 amino acids: CSVEPTKGAEAFF.

The chain links TRBV5-5 to TRBJ1-6; TCRdb lists TRBD1, though no DNA is available to test this call. The CDR3 spans 17 residues. The V gene's germline CDR1 is SGHKS and CDR2 YYEKEE (reference sequence). The CDR3 loop reads CASSVLDRGGYNSPLHF.

The chain is built from TRBV29-1 and TRBJ2-7; TCRdb's D call of TRBD1 is untestable without DNA. There are 14 residues in the CDR3. Germline loops: CDR1 SQVTM, CDR2 ANQGSEA. The CDR3 reads CSVESTGTNYEQYF.

The chain links TRBV7-3 to TRBJ2-2; checking the TCRdb D call of TRBD2 is not possible without DNA. This CDR3 region has 19 residues. The germline V gene has CDR1 SGHTA and CDR2 FQGTGA. This chain's CDR3 is CASSPLGLAGGPVTGELFF.

The chain recombines TRBV29-1 with TRBJ2-2; TCRdb's D gene call, TRBD1, goes unchecked for lack of DNA. The CDR3 has 14 residues. The germline V gene encodes CDR1 SQVTM and CDR2 ANQGSEA. CDR3 amino acids: CSVELGGNTGELFF.

The chain couples TRBV5-5 to TRBJ2-7. This CDR3 comprises 14 residues. Looked up from germline, CDR1 is SGHKS and CDR2 is YYEKEE (reference sequence). The CDR3 is CASSSGLGGYEQYF.

The chain recombines TRBV5-1 with TRBJ2-2. The CDR3 extends over 14 amino acids. The germline gives CDR1 SGHRS, CDR2 YFSETQ. CDR3 sequence reads: CASSPSDILGELFF.

The chain employs TRBV20-1 and TRBJ2-3; checking the TCRdb D call of TRBD2 is not possible without DNA. Germline CDR1 is DFQATT and CDR2 is SNEGSKA (reference sequence). The CDR3 spans 15 residues. The CDR3 spells CSATLAGEATDTQYF.

The rearrangement uses TRBV7-9 and TRBJ1-5; TCRdb lists TRBD1, though no DNA is available to test this call. CDR1 and CDR2 from the germline V gene are SEHNR and FQNEAQ (reference sequence). The CDR3 consists of 12 residues. The CDR3 region is CASSYAGQPQHF. The complete variable domain, with remaining parts taken from reference TRBV7-9 and TRBJ1-5, reads DTGVSQNPRHKITKRGQNVTFRCDPISEHNRLYWYRQTLGQGPEFLTYFQNEAQLEKSRLLSDRFSAERPKGSFSTLEIQRTEQGDSAMYLCASSYAGQPQHFGDGTRLSIL.

The chain links TRBV25-1 to TRBJ2-6. The CDR3 is 16 amino acids. Germline loops: CDR1 MGHDK, CDR2 SYGVNS. The CDR3 reads CASSGRSSSGANVLTF.

The chain uses TRBV7-9 and TRBJ1-2; TCRdb names TRBD1, which stays unverified in the absence of DNA. The CDR3 is made up of 15 amino acids. Per germline, CDR1 SEHNR and CDR2 FQNEAQ (reference sequence). The CDR3 protein is CASSLGTGNNYGYTF.

The J gene is TRBJ2-3, the V gene TRBV7-3. The CDR3 sequence is 14 residues long. The germline V gene encodes CDR1 SGHTA and CDR2 FQGTGA. The CDR3 protein is CASSSGQGTDTQYF.

The rearrangement joins TRBV29-1 to TRBJ2-7; TCRdb designates TRBD2, a call that cannot be tested without DNA. The CDR3 consists of 14 residues. Germline V gives CDR1 SQVTM, CDR2 ANQGSEA. The CDR3 sequence is CSVRAPYKSYEQYF.

This rearrangement joins TRBV29-1 to TRBJ2-3; no DNA is available, so the TRBD2 call from TCRdb remains unchecked. Germline-derived CDR1 and CDR2 are SQVTM and ANQGSEA. This CDR3 is 14 amino acids long. The CDR3: CSVAGLASPDTQYF.

The chain joins TRBV6-5 to TRBJ2-4; there is no DNA to check the TCRdb D call of TRBD2. Germline-derived CDR1 and CDR2 are MNHEY and SVGAGI. CDR3 length: 13 amino acids. CDR3 in amino acids: CASSYLKGEAEDF.

The chain employs TRBV12-3 or TRBV12-4 and TRBJ2-3; TCRdb's D gene call, TRBD1, goes unchecked for lack of DNA. The CDR3 consists of 15 residues. CDR3 residues: CASSATGASTDTQYF.

V gene TRBV4-1 combines with J gene TRBJ1-1; the TRBD1 assignment by TCRdb is unverifiable without DNA. Germline assignment: CDR1 MGHRA and CDR2 YSYEKL. The CDR3 runs 14 residues. The CDR3 here is CASSQGAPNTEAFF.

The chain employs TRBV6-6 and TRBJ2-3. In germline, CDR1 is MNHNY, CDR2 SVGAGI (reference sequence). There are 17 residues in the CDR3. The CDR3 sequence: CASSYSQEPTGTDTQYF.

The chain links TRBV12-3 or TRBV12-4 to TRBJ2-7. The CDR3 totals 13 residues. CDR3 sequence reads: CASSAFDSYEQYF.

CDR3 region: CASSPSVSLAGFYEQYF. The chain combines TRBV9 with TRBJ2-7; TCRdb lists TRBD2, though no DNA is available to test this call. The CDR3 has 17 residues. CDR1 is SGDLS, CDR2 YYNGEE, per germline.

The J gene is TRBJ2-3, the V gene TRBV29-1. CDR3 length equals 12 residues. Germline V gives CDR1 SQVTM, CDR2 ANQGSEA. Here the CDR3 reads CSVNSITDTQYF.

The chain has TRBV7-3 and TRBJ2-2; TCRdb's D call, TRBD2, is unchecked because there is no DNA. Germline loops: CDR1 SGHTA, CDR2 FQGTGA. The CDR3 sequence is 15 residues long. The CDR3 here is CASSLSGGANGELFF. The whole variable domain, remainder taken from reference TRBV7-3 and TRBJ2-2, is GAGVSQTPSNKVTEKGKYVELRCDPISGHTALYWYRQSLGQGPEFLIYFQGTGAADDSGLPNDRFFAVRPEGSVSTLKIQRTERGDSAVYLCASSLSGGANGELFFGEGSRLTVL.

This chain links TRBV27 with TRBJ2-7; TCRdb gives TRBD1 as the D gene, but with no DNA this cannot be confirmed. Germline-derived CDR1 and CDR2 are MNHEY and SMNVEV (reference sequence). The CDR3 extends over 14 amino acids. The CDR3 protein is CASSVWGRSYEQYF.

The chain couples TRBV6-2 or TRBV6-3 to TRBJ2-7; the D call from TCRdb, TRBD2, cannot be confirmed without DNA. CDR3 length: 17 residues. Germline V gives CDR1 MNHEY, CDR2 SVGEGT. The CDR3 loop is CASSYLSSGRSSYEQYF.